These 4 T cell receptor beta chains were sequenced from one sample in a study of blood T cell repertoires in COVID-19. The data were produced by immunoSEQ multiplex PCR, yet TCRdb's version contains in-frame clones alone and is incomplete. The sample lists 85,000 to 110,000 clones, around 90% occurring once. The sequencing sample was made of peripheral blood. All receptors derive from a woman aged 60-75 years with acute or convalescent COVID-19.

The V gene is TRBV5-8, the J gene TRBJ2-7; TRBD2 matches at 13 bases. The ends lost 4 bases at V and 4 bases at J; junction bases unmatched: 8. The germline gives CDR1 SGHTS, CDR2 YDEGEE. The CDR3 sequence is 16 residues long. The CDR3 region is CASSRLAGGPKYEQYF. DNA for the CDR3: TGTGCCAGCAGCCGACTAGCGGGAGGCCCTAAGTACGAGCAGTACTTC.

This chain links TRBV19 with TRBJ2-5; perhaps TRBD2 as D (5 bases). From germline, CDR1 is LNHDA and CDR2 SQIVND (reference sequence). Trimming stripped 5 bases from V and 4 bases from J, with 11 bases between. CDR3 size: 13 residues. The CDR3 nucleotides are TGTGCCAGTAGTGCCTCCCGGGGAGAGACCCAGTACTTC. Translating gives CASSASRGETQYF.

V is TRBV18 and J is TRBJ2-7; 10 bases line up with TRBD1. The junction had 7 bases not matched to a gene; V was cut back by 3 bases and J by 5 bases. CDR3 length equals 15 residues. Germline V gene data show CDR1 as KGHSH and CDR2 as LQKENI. In DNA, the CDR3 is TGTGCCAGCTCACCTGGGACAGGGGTAAGCAACGAGCAGTACTTC. This codes for CASSPGTGVSNEQYF.

The V and J genes are TRBV10-1 and TRBJ1-1; D call uncertain. This CDR3 is built from 13 residues. V was trimmed by 5 bases and J by 1 base, leaving 8 bases between them. The germline gives CDR1 WNHNN, CDR2 SYGVQD (reference sequence). The CDR3 DNA reads TGCGCCAGCAGTTTGGGCCGGAACACTGAAGCTTTCTTT. Its translation: CASSLGRNTEAFF.